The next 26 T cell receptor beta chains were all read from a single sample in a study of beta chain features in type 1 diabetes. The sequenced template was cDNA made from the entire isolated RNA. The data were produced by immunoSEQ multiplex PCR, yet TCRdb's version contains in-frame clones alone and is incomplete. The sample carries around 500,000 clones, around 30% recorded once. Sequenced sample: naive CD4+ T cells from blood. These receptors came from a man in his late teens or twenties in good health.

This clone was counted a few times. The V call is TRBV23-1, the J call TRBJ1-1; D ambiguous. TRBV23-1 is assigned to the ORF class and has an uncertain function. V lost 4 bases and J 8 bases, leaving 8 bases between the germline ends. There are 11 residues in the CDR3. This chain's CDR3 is CASSRPGEAFF. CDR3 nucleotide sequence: TGCGCCAGCAGTCGACCCGGAGAAGCTTTCTTT.

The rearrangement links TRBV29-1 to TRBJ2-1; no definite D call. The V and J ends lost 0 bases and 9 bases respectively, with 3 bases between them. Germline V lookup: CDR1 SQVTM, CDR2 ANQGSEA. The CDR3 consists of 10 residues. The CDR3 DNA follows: TGCAGCGTTGAAGATCTTGAGCAGTTCTTC. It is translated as CSVEDLEQFF.

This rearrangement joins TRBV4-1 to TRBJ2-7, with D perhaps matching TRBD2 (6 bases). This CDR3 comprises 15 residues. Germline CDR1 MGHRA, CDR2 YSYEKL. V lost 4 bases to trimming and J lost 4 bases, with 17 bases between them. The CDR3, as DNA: TGCGCCAGCAGCCGACTACTAGCTGCACCTTACGAGCAGTACTTC. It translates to CASSRLLAAPYEQYF.

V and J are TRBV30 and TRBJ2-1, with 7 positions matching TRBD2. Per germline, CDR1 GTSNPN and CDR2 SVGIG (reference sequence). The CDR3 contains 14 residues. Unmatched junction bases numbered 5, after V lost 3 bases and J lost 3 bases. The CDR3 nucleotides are TGTGCCTGGAGGCCGGCTAGCGGCTACAATGAGCAGTTCTTC. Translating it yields CAWRPASGYNEQFF.

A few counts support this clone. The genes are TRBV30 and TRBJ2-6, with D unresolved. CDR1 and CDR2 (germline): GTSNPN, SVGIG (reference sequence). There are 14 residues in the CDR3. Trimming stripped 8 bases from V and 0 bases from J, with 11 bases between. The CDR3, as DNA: TGTGCCCGGAACGAAGGCTCTGGGGCCAACGTCCTGACTTTC. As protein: CARNEGSGANVLTF.

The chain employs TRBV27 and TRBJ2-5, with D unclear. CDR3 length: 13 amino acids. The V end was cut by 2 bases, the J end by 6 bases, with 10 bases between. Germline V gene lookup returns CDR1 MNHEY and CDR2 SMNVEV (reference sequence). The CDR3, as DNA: TGTGCCAGCAGTTTAAGAGACCTAAAGACCCAGTACTTC. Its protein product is CASSLRDLKTQYF.

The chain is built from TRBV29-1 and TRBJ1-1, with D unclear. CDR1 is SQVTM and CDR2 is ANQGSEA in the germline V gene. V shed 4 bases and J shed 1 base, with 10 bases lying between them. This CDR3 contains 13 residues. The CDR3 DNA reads TGCAGCGTTGGATCCGGAGGGAACACTGAAGCTTTCTTT. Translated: CSVGSGGNTEAFF. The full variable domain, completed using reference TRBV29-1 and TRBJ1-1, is SAVISQKPSRDICQRGTSLTIQCQVDSQVTMMFWYRQQPGQSLTLIATANQGSEATYESGFVIDKFPISRPNLTFSTLTVSNMSPEDSSIYLCSVGSGGNTEAFFGQGTRLTVV.

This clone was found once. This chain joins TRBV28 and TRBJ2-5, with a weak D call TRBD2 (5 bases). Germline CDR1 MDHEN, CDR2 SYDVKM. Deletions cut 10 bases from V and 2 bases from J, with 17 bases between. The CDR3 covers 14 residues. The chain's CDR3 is CAIPGNRKQETQYF. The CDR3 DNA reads TGTGCCATCCCGGGGAACAGAAAACAAGAGACCCAGTACTTC.

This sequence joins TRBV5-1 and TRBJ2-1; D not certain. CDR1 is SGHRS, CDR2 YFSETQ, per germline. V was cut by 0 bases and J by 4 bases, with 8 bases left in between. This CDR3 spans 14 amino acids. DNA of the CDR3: TGCGCCAGCAGCTTGGCCAGGTCGTACAATGAGCAGTTCTTC. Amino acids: CASSLARSYNEQFF.

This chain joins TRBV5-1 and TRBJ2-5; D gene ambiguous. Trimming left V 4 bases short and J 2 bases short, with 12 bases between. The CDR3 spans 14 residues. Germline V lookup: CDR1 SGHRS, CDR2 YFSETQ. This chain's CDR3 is CASSRTTGQETQYF. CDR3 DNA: TGCGCCAGCAGCCGGACGACTGGGCAAGAGACCCAGTACTTC.

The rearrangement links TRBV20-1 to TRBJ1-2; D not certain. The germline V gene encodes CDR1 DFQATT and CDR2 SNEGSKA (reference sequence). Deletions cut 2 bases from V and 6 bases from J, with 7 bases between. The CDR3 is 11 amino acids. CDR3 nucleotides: TGCAGTGCTAGACGACTAGATGGCTACACCTTC. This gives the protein CSARRLDGYTF.

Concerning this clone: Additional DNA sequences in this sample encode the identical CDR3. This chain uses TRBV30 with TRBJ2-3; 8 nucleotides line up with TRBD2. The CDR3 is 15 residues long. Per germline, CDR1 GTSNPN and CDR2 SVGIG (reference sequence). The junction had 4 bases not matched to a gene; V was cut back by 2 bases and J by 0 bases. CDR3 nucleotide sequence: TGTGCCTGGAGTACTAGCGGTACTAGCACAGATACGCAGTATTTT. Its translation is CAWSTSGTSTDTQYF. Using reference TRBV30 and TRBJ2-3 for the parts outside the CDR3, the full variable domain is SQTIHQWPATLVQPVGSPLSLECTVEGTSNPNLYWYRQAAGRGLQLLFYSVGIGQISSEVPQNLSASRPQDRQFILSSKKLLLSDSGFYLCAWSTSGTSTDTQYFGPGTRLTVL.

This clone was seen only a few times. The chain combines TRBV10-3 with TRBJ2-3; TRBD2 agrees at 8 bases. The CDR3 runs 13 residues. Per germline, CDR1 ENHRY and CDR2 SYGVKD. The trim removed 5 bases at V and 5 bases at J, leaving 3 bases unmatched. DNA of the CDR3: TGTGCCATCAGTCGGGAGGGAAGAGATACGCAGTATTTT. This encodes CAISREGRDTQYF.

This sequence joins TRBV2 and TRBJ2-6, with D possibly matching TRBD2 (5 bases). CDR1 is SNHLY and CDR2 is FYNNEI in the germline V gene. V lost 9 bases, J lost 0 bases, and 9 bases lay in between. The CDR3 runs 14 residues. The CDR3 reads CARRASSGANVLTF. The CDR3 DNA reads TGTGCCAGGCGGGCCTCCTCTGGGGCCAACGTCCTGACTTTC.

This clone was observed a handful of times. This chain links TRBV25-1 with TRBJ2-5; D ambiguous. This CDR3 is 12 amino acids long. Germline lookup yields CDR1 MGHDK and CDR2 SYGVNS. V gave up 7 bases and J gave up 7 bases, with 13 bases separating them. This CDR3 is CASTGQAATQYF. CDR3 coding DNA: TGTGCCAGCACCGGGCAGGCCGCGACCCAGTACTTC.

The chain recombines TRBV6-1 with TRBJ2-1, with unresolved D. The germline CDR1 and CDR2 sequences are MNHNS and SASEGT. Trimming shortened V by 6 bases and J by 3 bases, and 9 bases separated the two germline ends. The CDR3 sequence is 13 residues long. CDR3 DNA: TGTGCCAGCAGGTATGACCACTACAATGAGCAGTTCTTC. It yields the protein CASRYDHYNEQFF.

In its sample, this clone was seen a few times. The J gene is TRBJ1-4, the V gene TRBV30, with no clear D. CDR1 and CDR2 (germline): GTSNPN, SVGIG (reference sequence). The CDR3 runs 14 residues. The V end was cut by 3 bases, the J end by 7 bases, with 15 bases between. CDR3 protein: CAWSPARWAEKLFF. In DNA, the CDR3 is TGTGCCTGGAGCCCCGCTAGGTGGGCTGAAAAACTGTTTTTT.

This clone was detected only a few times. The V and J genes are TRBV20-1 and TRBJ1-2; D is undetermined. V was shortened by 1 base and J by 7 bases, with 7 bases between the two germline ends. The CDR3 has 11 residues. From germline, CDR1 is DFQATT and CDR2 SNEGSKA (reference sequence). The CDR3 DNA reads TGCAGTGCTAGAGGCGGCGGTGGCTACACCTTC. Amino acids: CSARGGGGYTF.

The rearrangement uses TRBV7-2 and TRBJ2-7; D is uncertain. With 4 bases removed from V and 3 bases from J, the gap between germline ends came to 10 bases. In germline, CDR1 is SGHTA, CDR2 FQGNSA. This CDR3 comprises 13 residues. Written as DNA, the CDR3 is TGTGCCAGCAGCTGGGCCTATAGCTACGAGCAGTACTTC. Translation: CASSWAYSYEQYF. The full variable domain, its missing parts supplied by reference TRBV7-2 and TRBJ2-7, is GAGVSQSPSNKVTEKGKDVELRCDPISGHTALYWYRQSLGQGLEFLIYFQGNSAPDKSGLPSDRFSAERTGGSVSTLTIQRTQQEDSAVYLCASSWAYSYEQYFGPGTRLTVT.

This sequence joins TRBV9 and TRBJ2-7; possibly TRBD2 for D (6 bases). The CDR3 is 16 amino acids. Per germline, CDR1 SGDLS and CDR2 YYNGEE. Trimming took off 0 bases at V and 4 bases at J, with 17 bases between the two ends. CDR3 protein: CASSVGSAGNPYEQYF. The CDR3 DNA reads TGTGCCAGCAGCGTAGGATCGGCGGGAAATCCTTACGAGCAGTACTTC.

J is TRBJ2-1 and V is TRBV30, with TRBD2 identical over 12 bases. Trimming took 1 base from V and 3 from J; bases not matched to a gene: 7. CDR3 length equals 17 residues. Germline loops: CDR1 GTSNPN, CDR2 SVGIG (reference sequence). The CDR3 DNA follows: TGTGCCTGGAGTGGGTTGACTAGCGGGAGAATCTACAATGAGCAGTTCTTC. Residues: CAWSGLTSGRIYNEQFF.

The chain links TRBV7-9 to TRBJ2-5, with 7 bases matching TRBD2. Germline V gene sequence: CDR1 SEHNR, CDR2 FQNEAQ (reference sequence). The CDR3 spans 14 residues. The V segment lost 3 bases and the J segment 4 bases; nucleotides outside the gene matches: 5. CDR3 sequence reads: CASSLAGAAETQYF. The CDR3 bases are TGTGCCAGCAGCTTGGCGGGAGCGGCAGAGACCCAGTACTTC.

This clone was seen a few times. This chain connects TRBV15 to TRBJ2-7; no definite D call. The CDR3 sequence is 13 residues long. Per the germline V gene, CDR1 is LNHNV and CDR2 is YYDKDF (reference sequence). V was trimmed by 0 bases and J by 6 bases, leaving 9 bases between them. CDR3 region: CATSRDPQSEQYF. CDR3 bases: TGTGCCACCAGCAGAGATCCCCAAAGCGAGCAGTACTTC.

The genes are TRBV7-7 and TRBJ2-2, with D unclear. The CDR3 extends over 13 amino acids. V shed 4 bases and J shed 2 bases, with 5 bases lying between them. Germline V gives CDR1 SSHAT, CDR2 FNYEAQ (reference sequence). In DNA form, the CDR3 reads TGTGCCAGCAGCTCTTCAAACACCGGGGAGCTGTTTTTT. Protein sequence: CASSSSNTGELFF.

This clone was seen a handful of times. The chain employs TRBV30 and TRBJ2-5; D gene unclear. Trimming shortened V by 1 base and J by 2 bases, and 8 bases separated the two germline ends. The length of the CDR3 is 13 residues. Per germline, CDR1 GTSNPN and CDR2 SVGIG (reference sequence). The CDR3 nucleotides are TGTGCCTGGAGTGGGGCAGGACAAGAGACCCAGTACTTC. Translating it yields CAWSGAGQETQYF.

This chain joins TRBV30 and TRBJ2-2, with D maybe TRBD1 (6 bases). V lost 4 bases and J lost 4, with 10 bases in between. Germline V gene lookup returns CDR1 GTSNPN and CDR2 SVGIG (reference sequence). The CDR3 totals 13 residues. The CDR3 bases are TGTGCCTGGAACAGGGACCTCACCGGGGAGCTGTTTTTT. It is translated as CAWNRDLTGELFF.